The rows below give T cell receptor beta chains drawn from one sample of a study of T cell responses to AZD1222 COVID-19 vaccine. Assay: immunoSEQ multiplex PCR; the TCRdb copy retains only in-frame clones and omits some. Here the sample spans about 85,000 clones, 86% being singletons. This sample comprised peripheral blood, obtained on day 0 of AZD1222 vaccination. The receptors stem from an adult in good health. Both conserved end residues are part of each CDR3. A D gene is named only where the DNA matches it firmly. The size of a clone is reported for some rows only, either as once, few or many, or as a class for expanded clones.

J gene: TRBJ2-2; V gene: TRBV28; CDR3 length: 13; clone size: .; D gene: .; CDR3 DNA: TGTGCCGGCCAGTCTCTAGGCACCGGGGAGCTGTTTTTT; CDR3 protein: CAGQSLGTGELFF
J gene: TRBJ2-3; V gene: TRBV11-2; CDR3 length: 17; clone size: .; D gene: TRBD2; CDR3 DNA: TGTGCCAGCAGCATCAGGGGACTAGCGGGATTCACAGATACGCAGTATTTT; CDR3 protein: CASSIRGLAGFTDTQYF
J gene: TRBJ2-5; V gene: TRBV6-5; CDR3 length: 15; clone size: .; D gene: TRBD1; CDR3 DNA: TGTGCCAGCAGTCTCGGACAGGTCCCGGGGGAGACCCAGTACTTC; CDR3 protein: CASSLGQVPGETQYF
J gene: TRBJ2-5; V gene: TRBV5-1; CDR3 length: 12; clone size: .; D gene: .; CDR3 DNA: TGCGCCAGCAGCTCGGACTTAGAGACCCAGTACTTC; CDR3 protein: CASSSDLETQYF
J gene: TRBJ2-4; V gene: TRBV28; CDR3 length: 14; clone size: once; D gene: .; CDR3 DNA: TGTGCCAGCACCCCAGGGGGAGGTAAAAACATTCAGTACTTC; CDR3 protein: CASTPGGGKNIQYF
J gene: TRBJ2-5; V gene: TRBV5-1; CDR3 length: 15; clone size: .; D gene: TRBD1; CDR3 DNA: TGCGCCAGCAGCTACAGACCGACAGGGGAGGAGACCCAGTACTTC; CDR3 protein: CASSYRPTGEETQYF
J gene: TRBJ2-3; V gene: TRBV6-1; CDR3 length: 15; clone size: .; D gene: .; CDR3 DNA: TGTGCCAGTCTACTGGGGGGGGCTAGCACAGATACGCAGTATTTT; CDR3 protein: CASLLGGASTDTQYF
J gene: TRBJ1-3; V gene: TRBV9; CDR3 length: 13; clone size: .; D gene: .; CDR3 DNA: TGTGCCAGCAGCCAGGGCTCTGGAAACACCATATATTTT; CDR3 protein: CASSQGSGNTIYF
J gene: TRBJ1-2; V gene: TRBV6-5; CDR3 length: 14; clone size: .; D gene: TRBD1; CDR3 DNA: TGTGCCAGCAGTCGGGACAGGGGACTCTATGGCTACACCTTC; CDR3 protein: CASSRDRGLYGYTF
J gene: TRBJ1-1; V gene: TRBV12-3/TRBV12-4; CDR3 length: 13; clone size: .; D gene: .; CDR3 DNA: TGTGCCAGCAGTCTTCAAGAGAACACTGAAGCTTTCTTT; CDR3 protein: CASSLQENTEAFF
J gene: TRBJ2-3; V gene: TRBV7-8; CDR3 length: 17; clone size: .; D gene: TRBD1; CDR3 DNA: TGTGCCAGCAGCTTAGACGGAAGGACAGGAAACACAGATACGCAGTATTTT; CDR3 protein: CASSLDGRTGNTDTQYF
J gene: TRBJ2-7; V gene: TRBV4-1; CDR3 length: 14; clone size: .; D gene: TRBD2; CDR3 DNA: TGCGCCAGCAGCCAAGAGGGAGGGTGGTACGAGCAGTACTTC; CDR3 protein: CASSQEGGWYEQYF
J gene: TRBJ1-2; V gene: TRBV30; CDR3 length: 15; clone size: .; D gene: .; CDR3 DNA: TGTGCCTGGAGTGTACCTTCAGGAGTAGGCTATGGCTACACCTTC; CDR3 protein: CAWSVPSGVGYGYTF
J gene: TRBJ1-6; V gene: TRBV27; CDR3 length: 14; clone size: few; D gene: .; CDR3 DNA: TGTGCCAGCCACTACGGGACTGGTAATTCACCCCTCCACTTT; CDR3 protein: CASHYGTGNSPLHF
J gene: TRBJ2-7; V gene: TRBV12-3/TRBV12-4; CDR3 length: 13; clone size: .; D gene: .; CDR3 DNA: TGTGCCAGCAGTTTAGGGTGGCGAAGCGAGCAGTACTTC; CDR3 protein: CASSLGWRSEQYF
J gene: TRBJ1-5; V gene: TRBV19; CDR3 length: 15; clone size: .; D gene: .; CDR3 DNA: TGTGCCAGTAGTATAGAGGCCACAGGTATGCAGCCCCAGCATTTT; CDR3 protein: CASSIEATGMQPQHF
J gene: TRBJ2-6; V gene: TRBV3-1/TRBV3-2; CDR3 length: 16; clone size: .; D gene: TRBD1; CDR3 DNA: TGTGCCAGCACCGGGACAGGGGGCTCTGGGGCCAACGTCCTGACTTTC; CDR3 protein: CASTGTGGSGANVLTF
J gene: TRBJ2-5; V gene: TRBV30; CDR3 length: 13; clone size: .; D gene: .; CDR3 DNA: TGTGCCTGGAGGGGACCCCCAGGAGAGACCCAGTACTTC; CDR3 protein: CAWRGPPGETQYF
J gene: TRBJ2-5; V gene: TRBV11-3; CDR3 length: 14; clone size: .; D gene: .; CDR3 DNA: TGTGCCAGCAGCTTGGGGGGCCCCCAAGAGACCCAGTACTTC; CDR3 protein: CASSLGGPQETQYF
J gene: TRBJ2-1; V gene: TRBV28; CDR3 length: 18; clone size: .; D gene: .; CDR3 DNA: TGTGCCAGCACCCCCTCGGGCAGGTTGCCGAGCTCCTACAATGAGCAGTTCTTC; CDR3 protein: CASTPSGRLPSSYNEQFF
J gene: TRBJ1-5; V gene: TRBV6-2/TRBV6-3; CDR3 length: 17; clone size: .; D gene: TRBD1; CDR3 DNA: TGTGCCAGCAGCCACGGACAGGGAGGGATTCGCAATCAGCCCCAGCATTTT; CDR3 protein: CASSHGQGGIRNQPQHF
J gene: TRBJ1-3; V gene: TRBV4-2; CDR3 length: 15; clone size: .; D gene: .; CDR3 DNA: TGTGCCAGCAGCCAAGAAAGTTCACAGGGAGACACCATATATTTT; CDR3 protein: CASSQESSQGDTIYF
J gene: TRBJ1-1; V gene: TRBV9; CDR3 length: 15; clone size: .; D gene: TRBD1; CDR3 DNA: TGTGCCAGCAGCCTTGGGACAGGGGGCGTTACTGAAGCTTTCTTT; CDR3 protein: CASSLGTGGVTEAFF
J gene: TRBJ2-3; V gene: TRBV7-8; CDR3 length: 13; clone size: .; D gene: TRBD1; CDR3 DNA: TGTGCCAGCAGCCCGGGACAGTGGGATACGCAGTATTTT; CDR3 protein: CASSPGQWDTQYF
J gene: TRBJ2-3; V gene: TRBV30; CDR3 length: 14; clone size: .; D gene: .; CDR3 DNA: TGTGCCTGGAGTGCCATAGGAGGGTCAGATACGCAGTATTTT; CDR3 protein: CAWSAIGGSDTQYF
J gene: TRBJ2-5; V gene: TRBV5-5; CDR3 length: 16; clone size: .; D gene: TRBD2; CDR3 DNA: TGTGCCAGCAGCCTGCAAGGGTCGGGGGGCCAAGAGACCCAGTACTTC; CDR3 protein: CASSLQGSGGQETQYF
J gene: TRBJ1-2; V gene: TRBV6-5; CDR3 length: 14; clone size: once; D gene: .; CDR3 DNA: TGTGCCAGCAGTCCACGACCTAATAACTATGGCTACACCTTC; CDR3 protein: CASSPRPNNYGYTF
J gene: TRBJ1-4; V gene: TRBV11-2; CDR3 length: 16; clone size: .; D gene: .; CDR3 DNA: TGTGCCAGCAGCTGGGCCGGGCCTCGGCGCGGTGAAAAACTGTTTTTT; CDR3 protein: CASSWAGPRRGEKLFF
J gene: TRBJ2-3; V gene: TRBV5-1; CDR3 length: 15; clone size: few; D gene: TRBD1; CDR3 DNA: TGCGCCAGCAGCTTGGGACAGGGGGGCACAGATACGCAGTATTTT; CDR3 protein: CASSLGQGGTDTQYF
J gene: TRBJ1-5; V gene: TRBV6-5; CDR3 length: 15; clone size: .; D gene: .; CDR3 DNA: TGTGCCAGCAGTTGGCGGGAGGGGACCAATCAGCCCCAGCATTTT; CDR3 protein: CASSWREGTNQPQHF
J gene: TRBJ2-1; V gene: TRBV9; CDR3 length: 17; clone size: .; D gene: .; CDR3 DNA: TGTGCCAGCAGCGTCAATACAGGGATGAGGTTTTACAATGAGCAGTTCTTC; CDR3 protein: CASSVNTGMRFYNEQFF
J gene: TRBJ2-1; V gene: TRBV11-3; CDR3 length: 13; clone size: few; D gene: .; CDR3 DNA: TGTGCCAGCAGCTTAGCGGCGGACAATGAGCAGTTCTTC; CDR3 protein: CASSLAADNEQFF
J gene: TRBJ2-3; V gene: TRBV12-1; CDR3 length: 15; clone size: few; D gene: .; CDR3 DNA: TGTGCCAGCAGCTTAGAGAGGAGGATCACAGATACGCAGTATTTT; CDR3 protein: CASSLERRITDTQYF
J gene: TRBJ2-1; V gene: TRBV5-4; CDR3 length: 12; clone size: .; D gene: .; CDR3 DNA: TGTGCCAGCAGCACCTTAGCCAATGAGCAGTTCTTC; CDR3 protein: CASSTLANEQFF
J gene: TRBJ2-7; V gene: TRBV15; CDR3 length: 15; clone size: .; D gene: .; CDR3 DNA: TGTGCCACCAGCAGAGAGGGAGTTTCCTCCTACGAGCAGTACTTC; CDR3 protein: CATSREGVSSYEQYF
J gene: TRBJ1-2; V gene: TRBV19; CDR3 length: 15; clone size: .; D gene: TRBD1; CDR3 DNA: TGTGCCAGTAGTACGACCGGGACAGGGGCGAATGGCTACACCTTC; CDR3 protein: CASSTTGTGANGYTF
J gene: TRBJ2-1; V gene: TRBV28; CDR3 length: 16; clone size: .; D gene: TRBD1; CDR3 DNA: TGTGCCAGCAGCACTAGGGACAGGGCCCCCTACAATGAGCAGTTCTTC; CDR3 protein: CASSTRDRAPYNEQFF
J gene: TRBJ2-3; V gene: TRBV2; CDR3 length: 15; clone size: once; D gene: .; CDR3 DNA: TGTGCCAGCCTTCGGGGCGGGGCTAGCACAGATACGCAGTATTTT; CDR3 protein: CASLRGGASTDTQYF
J gene: TRBJ2-7; V gene: TRBV9; CDR3 length: 15; clone size: .; D gene: .; CDR3 DNA: TGTGCCAGCAGCGTAGGTCCGGACTGGGGCAGGGAGCAGTACTTC; CDR3 protein: CASSVGPDWGREQYF
J gene: TRBJ1-1; V gene: TRBV2; CDR3 length: 12; clone size: .; D gene: .; CDR3 DNA: TGTGCCAGCAGTCAGGGGAACACTGAAGCTTTCTTT; CDR3 protein: CASSQGNTEAFF
J gene: TRBJ2-4; V gene: TRBV5-1; CDR3 length: 13; clone size: .; D gene: .; CDR3 DNA: TGCGCCAGCAGCGAGGAAGCCAAAAACATTCAGTACTTC; CDR3 protein: CASSEEAKNIQYF
J gene: TRBJ2-7; V gene: TRBV4-3; CDR3 length: 15; clone size: .; D gene: TRBD2; CDR3 DNA: TGCGCCAGCAGCCAAGGGCTAGCGGGAGTAAACGAGCAGTACTTC; CDR3 protein: CASSQGLAGVNEQYF
J gene: TRBJ2-7; V gene: TRBV7-2; CDR3 length: 14; clone size: .; D gene: TRBD1; CDR3 DNA: TGTGCCAGCAGACCACCCGGGACAGGCCAGCAGATGTACTTC; CDR3 protein: CASRPPGTGQQMYF
J gene: TRBJ1-5; V gene: TRBV10-2; CDR3 length: 13; clone size: .; D gene: .; CDR3 DNA: TGCGCCAGCCAGACGGTTAGCAATCAGCCCCAGCATTTT; CDR3 protein: CASQTVSNQPQHF
J gene: TRBJ2-5; V gene: TRBV7-9; CDR3 length: 16; clone size: once; D gene: TRBD2; CDR3 DNA: TGTGCCAGCAGCACCGGGACTAGCGGGGGGATCGAGACCCAGTACTTC; CDR3 protein: CASSTGTSGGIETQYF
J gene: TRBJ2-1; V gene: TRBV28; CDR3 length: 13; clone size: .; D gene: TRBD1; CDR3 DNA: TGTGCCAGCAGTCAGGGGGCGCGTAATGAGCAGTTCTTC; CDR3 protein: CASSQGARNEQFF
J gene: TRBJ2-4; V gene: TRBV10-3; CDR3 length: 15; clone size: .; D gene: .; CDR3 DNA: TGTGCCATCAGTGAGGGGGACCCTGGCAAAAACATTCAGTACTTC; CDR3 protein: CAISEGDPGKNIQYF
J gene: TRBJ2-5; V gene: TRBV5-4; CDR3 length: 16; clone size: .; D gene: TRBD2; CDR3 DNA: TGTGCCAGCAGCTTGTTTCTGACTAGCGGCCAAGAGACCCAGTACTTC; CDR3 protein: CASSLFLTSGQETQYF
J gene: TRBJ2-1; V gene: TRBV10-1; CDR3 length: 17; clone size: .; D gene: TRBD1; CDR3 DNA: TGCGCCAGCAGTGAGTCGAGGGCAGGGGGCTTAGGCAATGAGCAGTTCTTC; CDR3 protein: CASSESRAGGLGNEQFF